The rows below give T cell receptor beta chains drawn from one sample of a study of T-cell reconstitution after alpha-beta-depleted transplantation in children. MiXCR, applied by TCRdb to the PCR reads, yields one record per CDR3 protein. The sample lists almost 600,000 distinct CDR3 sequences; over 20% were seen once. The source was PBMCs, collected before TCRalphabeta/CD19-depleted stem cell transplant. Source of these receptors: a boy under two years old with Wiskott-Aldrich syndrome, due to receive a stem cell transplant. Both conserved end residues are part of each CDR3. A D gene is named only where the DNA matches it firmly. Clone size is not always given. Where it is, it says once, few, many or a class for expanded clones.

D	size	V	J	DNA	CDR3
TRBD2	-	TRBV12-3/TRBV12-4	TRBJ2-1	TGTGCCAGCAAGCTAGCGGGCCTTTACAATGAGCAGTTCTTC	CASKLAGLYNEQFF
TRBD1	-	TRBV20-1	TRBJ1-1	TGCAGTGCTAGAAAGACAGGGAAAAACACTGAAGCTTTCTTT	CSARKTGKNTEAFF
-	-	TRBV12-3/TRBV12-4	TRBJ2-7	TGTGCCAGCAGCCCAATCGGAGGGGGGAGCTCCTACGAGCAGTACTTC	CASSPIGGGSSYEQYF
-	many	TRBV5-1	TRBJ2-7	TGCGCCAGCAGCTTAGGCCTGGGACTGCCGTCCTACGAGCAGTACTTC	CASSLGLGLPSYEQYF
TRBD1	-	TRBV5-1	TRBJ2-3	TGCGCCAGCAGCTTGGCGTCGACAGGGGTAATCGGCACAGATACGCAGTATTTT	CASSLASTGVIGTDTQYF
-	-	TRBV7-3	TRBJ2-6	TGTGCCAGCAGCTTAAAGCGCCGCTCTGGGGCCAACGTCCTGACTTTC	CASSLKRRSGANVLTF
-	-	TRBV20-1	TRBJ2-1	TGCAGTGCTACCAGGGACCCCTACAATGAGCAGTTCTTC	CSATRDPYNEQFF
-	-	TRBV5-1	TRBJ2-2	TGCGCCAGCAGCTTGAGTCGGTCGAACACCGGGGAGCTGTTTTTT	CASSLSRSNTGELFF
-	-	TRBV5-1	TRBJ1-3	TGCGCCAGCAGCTCAGGGGTCATCTCTGGAAACACCATATATTTT	CASSSGVISGNTIYF
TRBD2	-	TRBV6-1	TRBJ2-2	TGTGCCAGCAGTGAAGACCTCGGGGGGAGGGCCGGGGAGCTGTTTTTT	CASSEDLGGRAGELFF
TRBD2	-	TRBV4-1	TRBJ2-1	TGCGCCAGCAGCCAAGTACTGGCGGGAGGTGAGAATGAGCAGTTCTTC	CASSQVLAGGENEQFF
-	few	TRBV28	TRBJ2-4	TGTGCCAGCAGTCTCCCTGGGAAGGACATTCAGTACTTC	CASSLPGKDIQYF
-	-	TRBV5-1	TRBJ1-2	TGCGCCAGCAGCTGGAGCTCGGGACAAGGACTCGTCTATGGCTACACCTTC	CASSWSSGQGLVYGYTF
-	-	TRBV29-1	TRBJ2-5	TGCAGCGTTGAACCTCTTTCCCGGGAGACCCAGTACTTC	CSVEPLSRETQYF
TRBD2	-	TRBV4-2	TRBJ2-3	TGTGCCAGCAGCCGTGGGACTAGCGGGAGAACAGATACGCAGTATTTT	CASSRGTSGRTDTQYF
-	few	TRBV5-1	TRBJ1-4	TGCGCCAGCAGCCAAGGAACAACTAATGAAAAACTGTTTTTT	CASSQGTTNEKLFF
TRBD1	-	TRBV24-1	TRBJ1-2	TGTGCCACCAGTCAGGGGGTTGGCTATGGCTACACCTTC	CATSQGVGYGYTF
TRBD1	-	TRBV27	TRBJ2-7	TGTGCCAGCAGTTTGGACAGGTTATCCTACGAGCAGTACTTC	CASSLDRLSYEQYF
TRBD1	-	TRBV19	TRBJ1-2	TGTGCCAGTAGGGAGACAGGGCACTATGGCTACACCTTC	CASRETGHYGYTF
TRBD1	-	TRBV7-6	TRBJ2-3	TGTGCCAGCAGCAACAGGGGGGATGGCACAGATACGCAGTATTTT	CASSNRGDGTDTQYF
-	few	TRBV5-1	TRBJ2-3	TGCGCCAGCAGCTTGGCCCTGCAGGGGAGGACAGATACGCAGTATTTT	CASSLALQGRTDTQYF
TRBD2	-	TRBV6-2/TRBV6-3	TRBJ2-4	TGTGCCAGCAGTTGGTCGGGGGAGCGGGGGAAAAACATTCAGTACTTC	CASSWSGERGKNIQYF
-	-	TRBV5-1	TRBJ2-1	TGCGCCAGCAGCGATTCAACGGTCGGCTACAATGAGCAGTTCTTC	CASSDSTVGYNEQFF
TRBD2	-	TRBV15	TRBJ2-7	TGTGCCACCAGCAGAGACACTAGCGGGGCCCTATCCTACGAGCAGTACTTC	CATSRDTSGALSYEQYF
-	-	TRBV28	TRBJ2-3	TGTGCCAGCAGGGACCCGAGCACAGATACGCAGTATTTT	CASRDPSTDTQYF
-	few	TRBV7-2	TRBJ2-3	TGTGCCAGCAGGCAGGGGGGGCGAAGCACAGATACGCAGTATTTT	CASRQGGRSTDTQYF
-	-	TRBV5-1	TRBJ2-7	TGCGCCGGCAGCTTGGATGCAGCCTACGAGCAGTACTTC	CAGSLDAAYEQYF
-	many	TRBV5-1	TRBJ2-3	TGCGCCAGCAGCTTGGGGTTTCCTAGCACAGATACGCAGTATTTT	CASSLGFPSTDTQYF
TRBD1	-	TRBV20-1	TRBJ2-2	TGCAGTGGAGGGACAGGGGGACCCGGGGAGCTGTTTTTT	CSGGTGGPGELFF
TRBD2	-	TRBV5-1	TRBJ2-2	TGCGCCAGCAGCTTGACTAGCGGGAGAGTGGCCGGGGAGCTGTTTTTT	CASSLTSGRVAGELFF
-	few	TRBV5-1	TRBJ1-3	TGCGCCAGCAGCTTCCCAGAAACCTCTGGAAACACCATATATTTT	CASSFPETSGNTIYF
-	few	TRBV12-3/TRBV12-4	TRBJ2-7	TGTGCCAGCAGCCTCGGGACACTCGACTACGAGCAGTACTTC	CASSLGTLDYEQYF
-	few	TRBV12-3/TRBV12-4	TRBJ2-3	TGTGCCAGCAGTTATCTGGGGCGGGGAGATACGCAGTATTTT	CASSYLGRGDTQYF
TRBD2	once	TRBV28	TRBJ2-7	TGTGCCAGCAGTTTTTTGAAGGTCGGGAGGATAAACGAGCAGTACTTC	CASSFLKVGRINEQYF
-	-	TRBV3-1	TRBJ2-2	TGTGCCAGCAGATCACTAGCAGCCGCGAACACCGGGGAGCTGTTTTTT	CASRSLAAANTGELFF
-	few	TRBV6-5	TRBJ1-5	TGTGCCAGCAGAAGGGGAAATCAGCCCCAGCATTTT	CASRRGNQPQHF
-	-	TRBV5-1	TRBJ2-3	TGCGCCAGCAGCCTGGATACCTACAGGGGTGCGGGGGATACGCAGTATTTT	CASSLDTYRGAGDTQYF
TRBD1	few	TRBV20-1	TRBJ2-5	TGCAGTGCTAGAGAGAATGACAGGGGCGGAGAGACCCAGTACTTC	CSARENDRGGETQYF
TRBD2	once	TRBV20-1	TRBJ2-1	TGCAGTGCTAGACCACTAGCGGGAGGGCGAGACAATGAGCAGTTCTTC	CSARPLAGGRDNEQFF
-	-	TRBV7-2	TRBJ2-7	TGTGCCAGCAGCTTGTCGGGTCACGAGCAGTACTTC	CASSLSGHEQYF
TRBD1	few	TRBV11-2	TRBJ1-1	TGTGCCAGCAGCTTAGATCTCTGGACAGGGAGGAACACTGAAGCTTTCTTT	CASSLDLWTGRNTEAFF
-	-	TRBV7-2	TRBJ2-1	TGTGCCAGCAGCAGAGATTCCGATGAGCAGTTCTTC	CASSRDSDEQFF
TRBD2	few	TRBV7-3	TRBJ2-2	TGTGCCAGCAGCCCCCTAGCGGGAGTCCGGGCCGGGGAGCTGTTTTTT	CASSPLAGVRAGELFF
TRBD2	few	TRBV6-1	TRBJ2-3	TGTGCCAGCAGCTTTGGGGCTAGTGGTAGCGGGATAGATACGCAGTATTTT	CASSFGASGSGIDTQYF
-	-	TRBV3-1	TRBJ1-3	TGTGCCAGCAGCGGGGCAACCTCCTCCTCCTCTGGAAACACCATATATTTT	CASSGATSSSSGNTIYF
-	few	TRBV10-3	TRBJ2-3	TGTGCCAGCACGGGGCTCTTCACAGATACGCAGTATTTT	CASTGLFTDTQYF
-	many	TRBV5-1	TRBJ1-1	TGCGCCAGCAGCGCTGGGACGGCAAACACTGAAGCTTTCTTT	CASSAGTANTEAFF
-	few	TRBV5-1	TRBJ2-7	TGCGCCAGCAGCTTTTCTATGGGAGCTTTCTTTGAGGAGCAGTACTTC	CASSFSMGAFFEEQYF
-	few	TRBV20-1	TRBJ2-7	TGCAGTGCGGGGACGGGAGCCTACGAGCAGTACTTC	CSAGTGAYEQYF
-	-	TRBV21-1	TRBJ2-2	TGTGCCAGCAGCAAAGTTGTAACCGGGGAGCTGTTTTTT	CASSKVVTGELFF
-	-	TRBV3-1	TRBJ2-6	TGTGCCAGCAGCCACAGGGTAGGGGCCAACGTCCTGACTTTC	CASSHRVGANVLTF
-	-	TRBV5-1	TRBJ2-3	TGCGCCAGCAGCTTCGAGGCAGGGCCGGAAGATACGCAGTATTTT	CASSFEAGPEDTQYF
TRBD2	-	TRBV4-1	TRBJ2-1	TGCGCCAGCAGCCAAGAAGCTAGCGGAGCCGTGGGGTACAATGAGCAGTTCTTC	CASSQEASGAVGYNEQFF
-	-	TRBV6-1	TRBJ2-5	TGTGCCAGCAGTGCGACTCTTGAGACCCAGTACTTC	CASSATLETQYF
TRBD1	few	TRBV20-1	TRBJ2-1	TGCAGTGCTAGCCGGACAGGGGTCAATGAGCAGTTCTTC	CSASRTGVNEQFF